Below are 21 T cell receptor beta chains sequenced from a single sample in a study of CD8 T cells in ankylosing spondylitis. TCRdb passed the 5' RACE reads through MiXCR, listing each CDR3 protein once. The sample consists of hundreds of thousands of distinct CDR3 sequences, roughly 25% of them appearing once. Material for sequencing was blood, either unsorted or a sorted T cell fraction (not recorded which). The receptors shown here come from a male donor with ankylosing spondylitis or in good health (not recorded which).

This clonotype was seen a handful of times. The chain combines TRBV20-1 with TRBJ2-3, with D perhaps matching TRBD2 (5 bases). This CDR3 comprises 12 residues. The V end was cut by 5 bases, the J end by 4 bases, with 10 bases between. The V gene's germline CDR1 is DFQATT and CDR2 SNEGSKA (reference sequence). The CDR3 DNA reads TGCAGTGCTCCGCTAGCCCCAGATACGCAGTATTTT. It is translated as CSAPLAPDTQYF.

This clonotype was seen once. The chain has TRBV20-1 and TRBJ2-4; maybe TRBD1 (5 bases). This CDR3 is built from 15 residues. V was trimmed by 0 bases and J by 6 bases, leaving 15 bases between them. Germline CDR1 reads DFQATT; CDR2 reads SNEGSKA (reference sequence). The CDR3 loop reads CSARDGAKQGNIQYF. In DNA form, the CDR3 reads TGCAGTGCTAGAGATGGGGCAAAACAAGGAAACATTCAGTACTTC.

The V gene is TRBV20-1, the J gene TRBJ2-1; 7 positions agree with TRBD1. V shed 0 bases, J shed 4 bases, and the junction held 3 bases outside the gene matches. The CDR3 contains 14 residues. In germline, CDR1 is DFQATT, CDR2 SNEGSKA (reference sequence). CDR3 residues: CSARDRDRYNEQFF. DNA for the CDR3: TGCAGTGCTAGAGACCGGGACAGATACAATGAGCAGTTCTTC.

The table lists this clonotype with many counts. The rearrangement uses TRBV9 and TRBJ2-1, with D maybe TRBD2 (6 bases). Germline V gene sequence: CDR1 SGDLS, CDR2 YYNGEE. CDR3 length equals 15 residues. V was cut by 0 bases and J by 5 bases, with 12 bases left in between. The CDR3, as DNA: TGTGCCAGCAGCGTAGGGCAGCGGGCTGACAATGAGCAGTTCTTC. As protein: CASSVGQRADNEQFF.

In this sample, this clonotype turned up many times. The chain employs TRBV28 and TRBJ1-2; D call uncertain. The V gene's germline CDR1 is MDHEN and CDR2 SYDVKM. V was pared by 6 bases and J by 2 bases, with 16 bases between. The CDR3 has 15 amino acids. The CDR3 nucleotides are TGTGCCAGCAGACCATCCGTGGCAGGAAACTATGGCTACACCTTC. As protein: CASRPSVAGNYGYTF.

V gene TRBV20-1 combines with J gene TRBJ2-4; TRBD1 agrees at 8 bases. CDR1 is DFQATT, CDR2 SNEGSKA, per germline (reference sequence). With V trimmed by 7 bases and J by 7 bases, 3 bases remained unmatched. The length of the CDR3 is 11 residues. The CDR3 spells CSGRTGNIQYF. CDR3 DNA: TGCAGTGGTCGGACAGGGAACATTCAGTACTTC.

In its sample, this clonotype was seen many times. The chain joins TRBV29-1 to TRBJ2-3; TRBD2 agrees at 13 bases. With V trimmed by 6 bases and J by 9 bases, 9 bases remained unmatched. This CDR3 has 14 amino acids. CDR1 SQVTM and CDR2 ANQGSEA come from the germline V gene. This CDR3 reads CSVGTGTSGNTQYF. CDR3 coding DNA: TGCAGCGTCGGAACCGGGACTAGCGGGAACACGCAGTATTTT.

This clonotype was seen only a few times. V is TRBV6-2 or TRBV6-3 and J is TRBJ1-5, with TRBD1 matching over 8 bases. Germline trimming cut 4 bases from V and 3 bases from J; bases unmatched to any gene: 14. The germline gives CDR1 MNHEY, CDR2 SVGEGT. The CDR3 has 18 residues. The CDR3 bases are TGTGCCAGCAGTTCGCGGGGCGACAGGGGCGTCTTCAATCAGCCCCAGCATTTT. Its translation is CASSSRGDRGVFNQPQHF.

This clonotype was recorded a few times. V usage is TRBV7-2 and J usage is TRBJ2-5, with 11 bases matching TRBD2. In germline, CDR1 is SGHTA, CDR2 FQGNSA. The trim removed 3 bases at V and 7 bases at J, leaving 1 base unmatched. This CDR3 has 13 amino acids. The CDR3 sequence: CASSFGTSGTQYF. The CDR3 DNA sequence: TGTGCCAGCAGCTTCGGGACTAGCGGGACCCAGTACTTC.

The chain has TRBV3-1 and TRBJ2-6, with D perhaps TRBD1 or TRBD2 (5 bases each). V dropped 3 bases and J dropped 0 bases, with 9 bases sitting between them. CDR3 length: 16 residues. Germline assignment: CDR1 LGHDT and CDR2 YNNKEL (reference sequence). The CDR3 is CASSQGRISGANVLTF. CDR3 sequence (DNA): TGTGCCAGCAGCCAGGGACGGATCTCTGGGGCCAACGTCCTGACTTTC.

The V call is TRBV20-1, the J call TRBJ2-7; perhaps TRBD2 as D (7 bases). The CDR3 has 14 residues. Per germline, CDR1 DFQATT and CDR2 SNEGSKA (reference sequence). V gave up 5 bases and J gave up 6 bases, with 20 bases separating them. The CDR3 region has the DNA TGCAGTGCTCAAAGAGGGGGGAGGGCCCTCGAGCAGTACTTC. Translated, it gives CSAQRGGRALEQYF.

The chain recombines TRBV5-1 with TRBJ2-1; 14 bases map to TRBD2. Germline assignment: CDR1 SGHRS and CDR2 YFSETQ. V lost 4 bases, J lost 8 bases, and 11 bases stayed unmatched. There are 17 residues in the CDR3. CDR3 amino acids: CASSPGTSGRGIHEQFF. The CDR3 nucleotides read TGCGCCAGCAGCCCGGGGACTAGCGGGAGAGGGATACATGAGCAGTTCTTC.

This chain links TRBV20-1 with TRBJ2-3; 9 positions match TRBD2. The V segment lost 6 bases and the J segment 4 bases; nucleotides outside the gene matches: 11. Germline lookup yields CDR1 DFQATT and CDR2 SNEGSKA (reference sequence). CDR3 length: 15 amino acids. CDR3 nucleotide sequence: TGCAGTGCCACGGGGGGCGGGAGGGCCGCAGATACGCAGTATTTT. Translated: CSATGGGRAADTQYF.

This clonotype was found many times. This sequence joins TRBV15 and TRBJ2-7; D remains unclear. Deletions cut 1 base from V and 2 bases from J, with 9 bases between. Germline V CDR1 and CDR2: LNHNV, YYDKDF (reference sequence). CDR3 length: 14 residues. The CDR3 sequence: CATSRGRSTYEQYF. The CDR3 DNA reads TGTGCCACCAGCAGAGGTCGATCAACCTACGAGCAGTACTTC. The variable domain in full, with the rest retrieved from reference TRBV15 and TRBJ2-7, is DAMVIQNPRYQVTQFGKPVTLSCSQTLNHNVMYWYQQKSSQAPKLLFHYYDKDFNNEADTPDNFQSRRPNTSFCFLDIRSPGLGDTAMYLCATSRGRSTYEQYFGPGTRLTVT.

This clonotype was seen at least ten times. The rearrangement joins TRBV10-3 to TRBJ2-7; D gene ambiguous. The CDR3 contains 13 residues. Between the trimmed V and J ends, which lost 3 bases and 3 bases, there was a span of 9 bases. In germline, CDR1 is ENHRY, CDR2 SYGVKD. The CDR3 loop is CAISEQKGYEQYF. DNA of the CDR3: TGTGCCATCAGTGAACAAAAAGGCTACGAGCAGTACTTC.

The genes are TRBV4-3 and TRBJ1-3; tentative D call: TRBD1 (6 bases). V was pared by 3 bases and J by 9 bases, with 12 bases between. The CDR3 is 13 residues long. Germline V CDR1 and CDR2: LGHNA, YSLEER. The CDR3 spells CASSQDRGVTIYF. The CDR3 coding sequence is TGCGCCAGCAGCCAGGATAGGGGGGTCACCATATATTTT.

The table lists this clonotype with many counts. The chain carries TRBV5-1 and TRBJ2-5, with D perhaps TRBD1 (5 bases). This CDR3 has 12 residues. Germline-derived CDR1 and CDR2 are SGHRS and YFSETQ. V was clipped by 3 bases and J by 5 bases, with 8 bases between them. CDR3 sequence (DNA): TGCGCCAGCAGCTCGTCAGGGGAGACCCAGTACTTC. Protein: CASSSSGETQYF. Variable domain in full (rest from reference TRBV5-1 and TRBJ2-5): KAGVTQTPRYLIKTRGQQVTLSCSPISGHRSVSWYQQTPGQGLQFLFEYFSETQRNKGNFPGRFSGRQFSNSRSEMNVSTLELGDSALYLCASSSSGETQYFGPGTRLLVL.

This clonotype has at least ten counts. The chain uses TRBV20-1 and TRBJ2-5; 12 bases fit TRBD2. Germline trimming cut 5 bases from V and 5 bases from J; bases unmatched to any gene: 6. This CDR3 has 14 residues. In germline, CDR1 is DFQATT, CDR2 SNEGSKA (reference sequence). CDR3: CSAPGLAGKETQYF. The CDR3 DNA reads as TGCAGTGCTCCTGGACTAGCGGGAAAGGAGACCCAGTACTTC.

The chain couples TRBV27 to TRBJ1-6; unclear D gene. Trimming left V 2 bases short and J 9 bases short, with 11 bases between. The CDR3 loop spans 14 amino acids. Germline V gives CDR1 MNHEY, CDR2 SMNVEV (reference sequence). CDR3 DNA sequence: TGTGCCAGCAGTTTAGATGTGATTGCTTCACCCCTCCACTTT. Protein product: CASSLDVIASPLHF.

The count of this clonotype is one. The rearrangement joins TRBV5-4 to TRBJ2-2, with D hard to call. CDR3 size: 16 residues. The germline V gene encodes CDR1 SGHNT and CDR2 YYREEE (reference sequence). V lost 0 bases and J lost 0, with 9 bases in between. The CDR3 spells CASSLGGVTNTGELFF. CDR3 bases: TGTGCCAGCAGCTTGGGAGGAGTGACGAACACCGGGGAGCTGTTTTTT.

The sample holds a few counts of this clonotype. The chain combines TRBV20-1 with TRBJ1-3; D perhaps matches TRBD1 (6 bases). This CDR3 is built from 16 residues. V lost 6 bases, J lost 2 bases, and 20 bases lay in between. Germline-derived CDR1 and CDR2 are DFQATT and SNEGSKA (reference sequence). This chain's CDR3 is CSAEREAGVPGNTIYF. In DNA, the CDR3 is TGCAGTGCGGAAAGGGAAGCAGGGGTTCCTGGAAACACCATATATTTT.